The 11 T cell receptor beta chains presented below share a single source sample, sequenced in a study of Graves' ophthalmopathy and Graves' hyperthyroidism. The sequenced template was RNA, covering the TCR beta CDR3 region. RT-PCR in the first round used HTBI primers; a second-round multiplex PCR followed. Via MiXCR, TCRdb re-called the multiplex PCR reads, giving one row per CDR3 protein. The repertoire holds almost 400,000 distinct CDR3 sequences, with around 19% as singletons. Specimen: peripheral blood. All receptors derive from a young woman with Graves' ophthalmopathy.

This clonotype was counted many times. V usage is TRBV12-5 and J usage is TRBJ2-7; tentative D call: TRBD1 (5 bases). Trimming pared 0 bases from V and 3 bases from J, leaving 15 bases between. The CDR3 runs to 16 residues. The V gene's germline CDR1 is LGHNT and CDR2 FRNRAP. The CDR3 bases are TGTGCTAGTGGTTTGGTACGAGACAGCCGATACTACGAGCAGTACTTC. Its translation is CASGLVRDSRYYEQYF.

This clonotype has ten or more counts. As DNA, the CDR3 is TGTGCCGGGTTCAGGGGATTTGGCTACACCTTC. Translation: CAGFRGFGYTF. This rearrangement joins TRBV30 to TRBJ1-2; the D gene is possibly TRBD1 (6 bases). The V end was cut by 8 bases, the J end by 7 bases, with 14 bases between. The germline gives CDR1 GTSNPN, CDR2 SVGIG (reference sequence). CDR3 size: 11 residues. Complete variable domain (other parts from reference TRBV30 and TRBJ1-2): SQTIHQWPATLVQPVGSPLSLECTVEGTSNPNLYWYRQAAGRGLQLLFYSVGIGQISSEVPQNLSASRPQDRQFILSSKKLLLSDSGFYLCAGFRGFGYTFGSGTRLTVV.

The chain recombines TRBV7-8 with TRBJ1-3; no clear D gene. The CDR3 contains 15 residues. The ends were cut back, 5 bases at V and 1 base at J, with 12 bases in the middle. CDR1 is SGHVS, CDR2 FQNEAQ, per germline. CDR3 sequence: CASSVRSASGNTIYF. In DNA, the CDR3 is TGTGCCAGCAGCGTAAGAAGCGCATCTGGAAACACCATATATTTT.

This clonotype was observed many times. This chain connects TRBV6-1 to TRBJ1-1; no firm D call. The CDR3 covers 15 residues. Germline V gene data show CDR1 as MNHNS and CDR2 as SASEGT. The germline V and J ends were trimmed by 1 base and 4 bases, with 13 bases remaining between them. The CDR3 DNA is TGTGCCAGCAGTGAAGGGAGCCTTGGGAGCACTGAAGCTTTCTTT. The encoded protein is CASSEGSLGSTEAFF.

In this sample, this clonotype turned up many times. V is TRBV6-2 or TRBV6-3 and J is TRBJ1-5; no firm D call. V was cut by 2 bases and J by 3 bases, with 8 bases left in between. CDR3 length equals 14 residues. Germline lookup yields CDR1 MNHEY and CDR2 SVGEGT. The CDR3 spells CASSYGRVNQPQHF. CDR3 DNA: TGTGCCAGCAGTTACGGTAGGGTCAATCAGCCCCAGCATTTT.

This clonotype appeared many times. V is TRBV6-2 or TRBV6-3 and J is TRBJ2-3, with TRBD2 as a possible D gene (7 bases). The germline V gene has CDR1 MNHEY and CDR2 SVGEGT. The CDR3 extends over 18 amino acids. The germline V and J ends were trimmed by 0 bases and 3 bases, with 19 bases remaining between them. The CDR3 protein is CASSYSGQGRGGTDTQYF. The CDR3 DNA is TGTGCCAGCAGTTACTCTGGCCAGGGGCGGGGAGGGACAGATACGCAGTATTTT.

This clonotype occurred many times. The chain employs TRBV2 and TRBJ1-6; D is possibly TRBD1 (5 bases). The CDR3 extends over 14 amino acids. V gave up 8 bases and J gave up 1 base, with 9 bases separating them. CDR1 SNHLY and CDR2 FYNNEI come from the germline V gene. CDR3 DNA sequence: TGTGCCAGCCGAAGGGGTTCCTATAATTCACCCCTCCACTTT. As protein: CASRRGSYNSPLHF.

This clonotype was observed at least ten times. A clone one base away is much larger, so this may be a read error. J is TRBJ2-5 and V is TRBV15; D is undetermined. Germline V CDR1 and CDR2: LNHNV, YYDKDF (reference sequence). This CDR3 contains 13 residues. In nucleotides, the CDR3 is TGTACCACCAGCAGAGCAGACCAAGAGACCCAGTACTTC. Protein: CTTSRADQETQYF.

The chain combines TRBV12-5 with TRBJ2-2, with D uncertain. Trimming left V 5 bases short and J 9 bases short, with 10 bases between. Germline V lookup: CDR1 LGHNT, CDR2 FRNRAP. The CDR3 totals 12 residues. CDR3 sequence (DNA): TGTGCTAGTGGTACAGCCGCGAGGGAGCTGTTTTTT. As protein: CASGTAARELFF.

In its sample, this clonotype was seen a few times. This rearrangement joins TRBV11-2 to TRBJ2-7; D is undetermined. CDR1 is SGHAT, CDR2 FQNNGV, per germline. V lost 0 bases and J 6 bases, leaving 9 bases between the germline ends. There are 13 residues in the CDR3. The DNA of the CDR3 is TGTGCCAGCAGCTTAGATGTTCGCTGCGAGCAGTACTTC. It encodes CASSLDVRCEQYF.

Ten or more counts support this clonotype. Given a much more abundant clone one base away, this may be a read error. V and J are TRBV6-1 and TRBJ2-4; D is perhaps TRBD1 or TRBD2 (5 bases each). This CDR3 region has 13 residues. Germline V gene lookup returns CDR1 MNHNS and CDR2 SASEGT. Trimming pared 6 bases from V and 5 bases from J, leaving 11 bases between. The CDR3 protein is CASSFGAENIQYF. The CDR3 region has the DNA TGTGCCAGCAGCTTCGGGGCGGAAAACATTCAGTACTTC.